This T cell receptor (beta chain) originates from a study of T cell repertoires in cytomegalovirus infection. Background on the study: Used in the study were CMV epitopes, some recently identified and HLA-C-restricted, others well-studied and HLA-B-restricted. Public signatures in TCR beta pointed to CMV infection and matching HLA type.

On this clonotype: Its antigen remains unidentified.

Each CDR3 protein is one row after TCRdb ran MiXCR on the reads. The sample has about 770,000 distinct CDR3 sequences, almost 30% seen once. Study outcomes and limitations: Frequencies of public TCR beta families were cumulated, and this identified carriers of CMV plus the relevant HLA. What dominated the ex vivo response were HLA-C-restricted CMV-specific TCR beta clonotypes.

CDR1 is MNHNS and CDR2 is SASEGT in the germline V gene. V lost 6 bases to trimming and J lost 10 bases; unmatched junction nucleotides: 6. The CDR3 has 13 amino acids. This receptor was identified in a human donor in good health (CMV status not recorded). Some clones in this sample may be carry-over from other donors' samples. Sequences were derived from cultured CD8+ T cells from PBMCs, sampled from culture after CMV antigen stimulation. The V and J genes are TRBV6-1 and TRBJ2-1, with 10 nucleotides matching TRBD1. The CDR3 protein is CASSPGTGVEQFF. CDR3 nucleotide sequence: TGTGCCAGCAGCCCCGGGACAGGGGTGGAGCAGTTCTTC.